This TCR beta chain was sequenced for a study of blood T cell repertoires in COVID-19. The data were produced by immunoSEQ multiplex PCR, yet TCRdb's version contains in-frame clones alone and is incomplete. This table holds under 250,000 clones, approximately 86% found once. This clonotype was obtained from a woman aged 25 to 39 with acute COVID-19. Sequences were obtained from PBMCs or T cells enriched from blood (not recorded which).

CDR3 amino acids: CASKAGWGDSTGATEAFF. For the CDR3, the DNA is TGTGCCAGTAAAGCAGGGTGGGGGGACTCCACAGGGGCGACTGAAGCTTTCTTT. The chain uses TRBV19 and TRBJ1-1; 7 nucleotides align to TRBD1. Trimming cost V 7 bases and J 5 bases; bases outside gene matches: 22. This CDR3 comprises 18 residues. Germline CDR1 LNHDA, CDR2 SQIVND (reference sequence).